The entry that follows covers one T cell receptor (beta chain) sequence. The germline V and J ends were trimmed by 3 bases and 3 bases, with 11 bases remaining between them. The CDR3 consists of 14 residues. Germline values: CDR1 MNHEY, CDR2 SMNVEV (reference sequence). These data originate in a study of glioma-infiltrating T cells after dendritic cell vaccination. Study in general: At biweekly intervals, patients got three intradermal dendritic cell vaccine injections.

The protocol was immunoSEQ multiplex PCR, while the TCRdb copy is restricted to in-frame clones and leaves out a portion. Of about 58,000 clones in the sample, around 85% were seen once. As for time point: after dendritic cell vaccination, including at tumor progression/relapse. The source of this sequence is a human donor with glioblastoma. This specimen was blood, taken after dendritic cell vaccination. The gene calls are TRBV27 and TRBJ1-1; no clear D. The CDR3 loop reads CASSFWSGHTEAFF. The CDR3 bases are TGTGCCAGCAGTTTTTGGAGCGGTCACACTGAAGCTTTCTTT.